The 15 T cell receptor beta chains in this list originate from one sample, sequenced in a study of blood T cell repertoires in COVID-19. Repertoires were generated with immunoSEQ multiplex PCR, while TCRdb's copy carries only in-frame clones and drops some. Among about 140,000 clones listed, around 90% were seen once. Sample: peripheral blood. The receptors shown here come from a woman older than 75 with acute or convalescent COVID-19.

The CDR3 DNA reads TGCGCCAGCAGCCAAGATTTCAGGGGCCGAGCTTACGAGCAGTACTTC. Protein product: CASSQDFRGRAYEQYF. This chain uses TRBV4-3 with TRBJ2-7, with D possibly being TRBD1 (6 bases). CDR3 length: 16 amino acids. The V gene lost 0 bases and the J gene lost 4 bases, with 16 bases spanning the gap. Germline V CDR1 and CDR2: LGHNA, YSLEER.

The V call is TRBV11-3, the J call TRBJ2-3; 16 nucleotides match TRBD2. Germline V lookup: CDR1 SGHNT, CDR2 YENEEA. V shed 6 bases, J shed 5 bases, and the junction held 8 bases outside the gene matches. The CDR3 length is 17 residues. The CDR3 reads CASSLGLAGGSGDTQYF. DNA of the CDR3: TGTGCCAGCAGTCTGGGACTAGCGGGGGGGTCAGGAGATACGCAGTATTTT. The complete variable domain, with remaining parts taken from reference TRBV11-3 and TRBJ2-3, reads EAGVVQSPRYKIIEKKQPVAFWCNPISGHNTLYWYLQNLGQGPELLIRYENEEAVDDSQLPKDRFSAERLKGVDSTLKIQPAELGDSAVYLCASSLGLAGGSGDTQYFGPGTRLTVL.

V and J are TRBV5-4 and TRBJ2-1; 7 bases fit TRBD2. Germline V gives CDR1 SGHNT, CDR2 YYREEE (reference sequence). The V and J ends lost 0 bases and 4 bases, in that order; junction bases with no gene match: 4. This CDR3 spans 15 amino acids. The DNA of the CDR3 is TGTGCCAGCAGCTTGGCATCTAGCGGTTACAATGAGCAGTTCTTC. Amino acid sequence: CASSLASSGYNEQFF.

The genes are TRBV6-6 and TRBJ1-2, with 8 bases that match TRBD1. The CDR3 has 14 amino acids. Germline CDR1 is MNHNY and CDR2 is SVGAGI (reference sequence). Trimming at V came to 3 bases and at J to 5 bases, leaving 5 bases not matched to a gene. The DNA for the CDR3 is TGTGCCAGCAGTTATGGACAGGGAACTTATGGCTACACCTTC. Residues: CASSYGQGTYGYTF.

The rearrangement joins TRBV28 to TRBJ1-2; D might be TRBD1 (6 bases). Germline-derived CDR1 and CDR2 are MDHEN and SYDVKM. This CDR3 region has 13 residues. V was clipped by 11 bases and J by 2 bases, with 15 bases between them. The CDR3, as DNA: TGTGCCGGTCCGGGACACCTAAACTATGGCTACACCTTC. Amino acid sequence: CAGPGHLNYGYTF.

V gene TRBV9 combines with J gene TRBJ1-3, with a tentative D call TRBD1 (5 bases). The V and J ends lost 3 bases and 3 bases respectively, with 16 bases between them. The CDR3 loop spans 16 amino acids. In germline, CDR1 is SGDLS, CDR2 YYNGEE. The CDR3 sequence: CASSERGVGRGNTIYF. CDR3 DNA: TGTGCCAGCAGCGAAAGGGGTGTCGGACGTGGAAACACCATATATTTT.

V and J are TRBV29-1 and TRBJ1-1, with D unresolved. V lost 6 bases and J lost 1, with 12 bases in between. Germline V lookup: CDR1 SQVTM, CDR2 ANQGSEA. The CDR3 sequence is 13 residues long. The CDR3: CSVYDNPNTEAFF. CDR3 sequence (DNA): TGCAGCGTATACGACAACCCGAACACTGAAGCTTTCTTT.

The chain employs TRBV9 and TRBJ2-2; tentatively, D is TRBD1 (5 bases). Germline V CDR1 and CDR2: SGDLS, YYNGEE. Trimming pared 2 bases from V and 7 bases from J, leaving 18 bases between. This CDR3 spans 16 amino acids. CDR3 sequence reads: CASSVLGHPRVGELFF. CDR3 nucleotides: TGTGCCAGCAGCGTGCTAGGACACCCTAGGGTCGGGGAGCTGTTTTTT.

This clone was counted a single time. The chain employs TRBV9 and TRBJ2-5, with 8 bases that match TRBD1. V lost 0 bases to trimming and J lost 4 bases; unmatched junction nucleotides: 2. Per germline, CDR1 SGDLS and CDR2 YYNGEE. There are 14 residues in the CDR3. As DNA, the CDR3 is TGTGCCAGCAGCGTAGCTCAGGGGGCAGAGACCCAGTACTTC. Amino acids: CASSVAQGAETQYF.

The rearrangement uses TRBV5-6 and TRBJ2-3; 8 bases are shared with TRBD1. CDR3 length: 16 amino acids. The junction had 7 bases not matched to a gene; V was cut back by 4 bases and J by 0 bases. In germline, CDR1 is SGHDT, CDR2 YYEEEE. CDR3 residues: CASSLIRDRSTDTQYF. The CDR3 nucleotides are TGTGCCAGCAGCCTGATACGGGACAGGAGCACAGATACGCAGTATTTT.

The rearrangement links TRBV5-1 to TRBJ1-1; 7 bases align to TRBD1. Germline V gives CDR1 SGHRS, CDR2 YFSETQ. The CDR3 loop spans 16 amino acids. J was trimmed by 6 bases and V by 0 bases; bases with no gene match: 11. The CDR3 reads CASSLVTGNLWSEAFF. In nucleotides, the CDR3 is TGCGCCAGCAGCTTGGTGACAGGGAACCTATGGTCTGAAGCTTTCTTT. The whole variable domain, filled in from reference TRBV5-1 and TRBJ1-1, reads KAGVTQTPRYLIKTRGQQVTLSCSPISGHRSVSWYQQTPGQGLQFLFEYFSETQRNKGNFPGRFSGRQFSNSRSEMNVSTLELGDSALYLCASSLVTGNLWSEAFFGQGTRLTVV.

V usage is TRBV3-1 (or the pseudogene TRBV3-2) and J usage is TRBJ1-4; TRBD1 aligns across 8 bases. The CDR3 has 19 residues. Germline trimming cut 0 bases from V and 2 bases from J; bases unmatched to any gene: 11. Germline-derived CDR1 and CDR2 are LGHDT and YNNKEL (reference sequence). CDR3 bases: TGTGCCAGCAGCCAAGATCTAATGACAGGGGCGCCCACTAATGAAAAACTGTTTTTT. Its protein product is CASSQDLMTGAPTNEKLFF.

The genes are TRBV10-3 and TRBJ1-1; D is undetermined. V was clipped by 2 bases and J by 0 bases, with 13 bases between them. The CDR3 contains 16 residues. CDR1 is ENHRY, CDR2 SYGVKD, per germline. The CDR3 spells CAISEGLGRLNTEAFF. CDR3 in DNA: TGTGCCATCAGTGAGGGGCTAGGGAGGTTGAACACTGAAGCTTTCTTT.

The chain recombines TRBV2 with TRBJ1-5; D is uncertain. Trimming removed 5 bases at V and 3 bases at J, with 8 bases between. The CDR3 runs 13 residues. Germline CDR1 is SNHLY and CDR2 is FYNNEI. CDR3 DNA sequence: TGTGCCAGCAGTCCCGACAACAATCAGCCCCAGCATTTT. Translating gives CASSPDNNQPQHF.

This clone occurred once. The rearrangement links TRBV2 to TRBJ1-1; TRBD1 aligns across 7 bases. The ends lost 7 bases at V and 0 bases at J; junction bases unmatched: 2. The CDR3 loop spans 13 amino acids. CDR1 is SNHLY and CDR2 is FYNNEI in the germline V gene. DNA for the CDR3: TGTGCCAGCAATGACAGGGTGAACACTGAAGCTTTCTTT. Protein sequence: CASNDRVNTEAFF.